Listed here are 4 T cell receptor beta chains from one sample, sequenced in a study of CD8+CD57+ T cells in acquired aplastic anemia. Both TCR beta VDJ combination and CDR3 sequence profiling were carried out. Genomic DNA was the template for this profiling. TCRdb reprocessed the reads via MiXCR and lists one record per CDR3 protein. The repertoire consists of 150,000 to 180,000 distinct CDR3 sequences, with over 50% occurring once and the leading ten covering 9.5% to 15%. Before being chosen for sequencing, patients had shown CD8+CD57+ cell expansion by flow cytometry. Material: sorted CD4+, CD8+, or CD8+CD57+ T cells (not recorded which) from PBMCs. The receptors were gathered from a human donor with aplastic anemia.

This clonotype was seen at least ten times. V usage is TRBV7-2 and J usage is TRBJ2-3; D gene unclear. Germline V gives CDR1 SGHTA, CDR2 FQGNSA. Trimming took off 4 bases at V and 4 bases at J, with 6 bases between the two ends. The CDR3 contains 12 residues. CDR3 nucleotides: TGTGCCAGCAGCTCCATGGCAGATACGCAGTATTTT. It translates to CASSSMADTQYF.

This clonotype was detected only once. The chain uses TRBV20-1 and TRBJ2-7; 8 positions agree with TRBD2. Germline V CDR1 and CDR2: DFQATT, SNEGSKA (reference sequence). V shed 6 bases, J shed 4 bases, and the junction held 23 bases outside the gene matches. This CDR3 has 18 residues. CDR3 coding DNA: TGCAGTGCCTTAAGCTCCGGGACCGGGTTAGCGGGAATTTACGAGCAGTACTTC. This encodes CSALSSGTGLAGIYEQYF.

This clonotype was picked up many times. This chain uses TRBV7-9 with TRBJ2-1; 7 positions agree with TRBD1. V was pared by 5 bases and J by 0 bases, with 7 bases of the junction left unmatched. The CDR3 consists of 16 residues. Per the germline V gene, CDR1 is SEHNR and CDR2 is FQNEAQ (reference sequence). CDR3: CASSPPTGSSYNEQFF. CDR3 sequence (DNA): TGTGCCAGCAGCCCGCCGACAGGGAGCTCCTACAATGAGCAGTTCTTC. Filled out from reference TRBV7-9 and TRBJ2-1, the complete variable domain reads DTGVSQNPRHKITKRGQNVTFRCDPISEHNRLYWYRQTLGQGPEFLTYFQNEAQLEKSRLLSDRFSAERPKGSFSTLEIQRTEQGDSAMYLCASSPPTGSSYNEQFFGPGTRLTVL.

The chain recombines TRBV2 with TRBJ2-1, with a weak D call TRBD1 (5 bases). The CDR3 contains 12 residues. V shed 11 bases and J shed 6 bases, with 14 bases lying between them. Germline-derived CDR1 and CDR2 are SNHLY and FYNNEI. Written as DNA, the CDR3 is TGTGCCGCCAGAGGCAGGGCCAATGAGCAGTTCTTC. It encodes CAARGRANEQFF.